Reported below is one TCR beta chain. Germline CDR1 SGHTA, CDR2 FQGNSA. The CDR3 extends over 13 amino acids. V shed 3 bases and J shed 15 bases, with 17 bases lying between them. This record comes from a study of control samples from healthy donors and cancer patients. Measured with immunoSEQ multiplex PCR; TCRdb has only the in-frame clones, and not every one. The data show about 170,000 clones, with 75% to 95% seen just once and roughly 2% held by the top ten. The material sequenced was blood. The rearrangement joins TRBV7-2 to TRBJ2-2, with D maybe TRBD1 (5 bases). This sequence originates from a woman between 40 and 50 years old in good health. As DNA, the CDR3 is TGTGCCAGCAGCTTCTTGGCAGGGTTAGTGGTGTTTTTT. Translating it yields CASSFLAGLVVFF.